This T cell receptor (beta chain) was captured in a study of T cell repertoires in cytomegalovirus infection. This clonotype was seen a few times. The antigen is not known. V dropped 2 bases and J dropped 0 bases, with 25 bases sitting between them. Germline loops: CDR1 LGHNT, CDR2 FRNRAP. The CDR3 is 20 residues long. TCRdb used MiXCR to reprocess the reads, holding one entry per CDR3 protein. The profile shows approximately 110,000 distinct CDR3 sequences, over 9% of them singletons. V is TRBV12-5 and J is TRBJ2-5; TRBD2 might be the D (5 bases). Sequencing was performed on PBMCs, sequenced either directly or after in vitro stimulation (not recorded which). This sequence originates from a human donor in good health (CMV status not recorded). Some clones in this sample may be carry-over from other donors' samples. The chain's CDR3 is CASGLLPGLSSRRYQETQYF. The CDR3 DNA sequence: TGTGCTAGTGGTTTGTTGCCCGGACTTTCTTCGAGGAGATACCAAGAGACCCAGTACTTC.